What follows are 25 T cell receptor beta chains derived from one specimen sequenced in a study of blood T cell repertoires in COVID-19. Clones were sequenced by immunoSEQ multiplex PCR, and TCRdb holds only the in-frame ones, with some missing. The data contain more than 70,000 clones, approximately 92% of them singletons. Material: peripheral blood. Source of these receptors: a woman aged 80 or older with acute or convalescent COVID-19.

The chain employs TRBV7-3 and TRBJ1-1, with D possibly being TRBD1 (5 bases). The CDR3 extends over 14 amino acids. Germline V gene lookup returns CDR1 SGHTA and CDR2 FQGTGA. Between the trimmed V and J ends, which lost 1 base and 5 bases, there was a span of 11 bases. The CDR3 DNA reads as TGTGCCAGCAGCTTAAGAGGGCGGGGGACTGAAGCTTTCTTT. It codes for CASSLRGRGTEAFF.

Of note for this clone: The sample contains more than one DNA sequence encoding this CDR3. The chain joins TRBV5-1 to TRBJ2-1; 14 nucleotides match TRBD2. CDR3 size: 15 residues. V was clipped by 2 bases and J by 9 bases; unmatched bases: 4. Germline V CDR1 and CDR2: SGHRS, YFSETQ. CDR3 sequence: CASSLGLAGGGEQFF. DNA of the CDR3: TGCGCCAGCAGCTTAGGACTAGCGGGAGGAGGTGAGCAGTTCTTC.

This chain connects TRBV27 to TRBJ2-1; TRBD1 matches 9 bases. J was trimmed by 3 bases and V by 0 bases; bases with no gene match: 3. Germline CDR1 reads MNHEY; CDR2 reads SMNVEV (reference sequence). This CDR3 has 16 residues. CDR3 sequence (DNA): TGTGCCAGCAGTTTATCGGGGACAGGGCGCTACAATGAGCAGTTCTTC. Its protein is CASSLSGTGRYNEQFF.

In nucleotides, the CDR3 is TGCGCCAGCAGCTCTGTTAGGACAGGGCTACCGGACGAGCAGTACTTC. Amino acids: CASSSVRTGLPDEQYF. The J gene is TRBJ2-7, the V gene TRBV5-1, with 8 bases fitting TRBD1. J gave up 5 bases and V 3 bases, and 13 bases lay outside the gene matches. The CDR3 extends over 16 amino acids. Germline-derived CDR1 and CDR2 are SGHRS and YFSETQ. Together with reference TRBV5-1 and TRBJ2-7, the CDR3 gives the full variable domain: KAGVTQTPRYLIKTRGQQVTLSCSPISGHRSVSWYQQTPGQGLQFLFEYFSETQRNKGNFPGRFSGRQFSNSRSEMNVSTLELGDSALYLCASSSVRTGLPDEQYFGPGTRLTVT.

Concerning this clone itself: Other DNA sequences in the sample encode the same CDR3. The chain uses TRBV12-3 or TRBV12-4 and TRBJ2-1; 7 nucleotides agree with TRBD1. J was trimmed by 2 bases and V by 5 bases; bases with no gene match: 0. The CDR3 spans 13 residues. CDR3 residues: CASSGTAYNEQFF. In DNA, the CDR3 is TGTGCCAGCAGTGGGACAGCCTACAATGAGCAGTTCTTC.

This chain uses TRBV9 with TRBJ1-3; possibly TRBD1 for D (5 bases). V was trimmed by 0 bases and J by 4 bases, leaving 17 bases between them. Germline lookup yields CDR1 SGDLS and CDR2 YYNGEE. The CDR3 is made up of 17 amino acids. The CDR3 DNA reads as TGTGCCAGCAGCGTAGGTAACACAAGGGGCCGAGGAAACACCATATATTTT. Protein sequence: CASSVGNTRGRGNTIYF.

The J gene is TRBJ1-2, the V gene TRBV5-1; D gene unclear. This CDR3 has 13 amino acids. Trimming cost V 5 bases and J 0 bases, with 8 bases left between them. Germline assignment: CDR1 SGHRS and CDR2 YFSETQ. The CDR3 protein is CASREAANYGYTF. The CDR3 bases are TGCGCCAGCAGGGAGGCAGCTAACTATGGCTACACCTTC.

The chain links TRBV6-5 to TRBJ2-2; D may be TRBD1 (5 bases). Germline CDR1 MNHEY, CDR2 SVGAGI. Trimming shortened V by 8 bases and J by 1 base, and 11 bases separated the two germline ends. The CDR3 spans 14 residues. CDR3 coding DNA: TGTGCCAGCGGAGCAGGGTGGAACACCGGGGAGCTGTTTTTT. The encoded protein is CASGAGWNTGELFF.

This chain joins TRBV4-1 and TRBJ2-1; 9 bases fit TRBD1. Trimming took 0 bases from V and 4 from J; bases not matched to a gene: 4. The CDR3 totals 16 residues. Germline V gene lookup returns CDR1 MGHRA and CDR2 YSYEKL. In nucleotides, the CDR3 is TGCGCCAGCAGCCAAGAAACAGGGGGCCTTTACAATGAGCAGTTCTTC. Its protein product is CASSQETGGLYNEQFF.

The chain joins TRBV29-1 to TRBJ1-1, with 7 positions matching TRBD1. Germline CDR1 and CDR2: SQVTM and ANQGSEA. This CDR3 region has 13 residues. The trim removed 7 bases at V and 2 bases at J, leaving 7 bases unmatched. CDR3 sequence: CSGRQGINTEAFF. The DNA for the CDR3 is TGCAGCGGTCGACAGGGAATAAACACTGAAGCTTTCTTT. Supplemented by reference TRBV29-1 and TRBJ1-1, the full variable domain reads SAVISQKPSRDICQRGTSLTIQCQVDSQVTMMFWYRQQPGQSLTLIATANQGSEATYESGFVIDKFPISRPNLTFSTLTVSNMSPEDSSIYLCSGRQGINTEAFFGQGTRLTVV.

The chain couples TRBV6-5 to TRBJ1-1; possible D gene TRBD1, 6 bases. The length of the CDR3 is 14 residues. Trimming shortened V by 8 bases and J by 12 bases, and 25 bases separated the two germline ends. Germline lookup yields CDR1 MNHEY and CDR2 SVGAGI. CDR3 sequence: CASLNSEDRLKTFF. CDR3 sequence (DNA): TGTGCCAGCCTAAACTCTGAGGACAGATTGAAAACTTTCTTT.

This rearrangement joins TRBV4-3 to TRBJ1-1; 10 bases match TRBD1. The CDR3 has 17 amino acids. V gave up 4 bases and J gave up 2 bases; unmatched junction bases: 10. Germline CDR1 LGHNA, CDR2 YSLEER. The CDR3 spells CASSPGQGIGLNTEAFF. The CDR3 region has the DNA TGCGCCAGCAGCCCGGGACAGGGGATTGGGCTAAACACTGAAGCTTTCTTT.

The chain is built from TRBV11-2 and TRBJ2-7; a weak D match, TRBD2 (6 bases). V was shortened by 1 base and J by 1 base, with 14 bases between the two germline ends. This CDR3 spans 16 amino acids. Per germline, CDR1 SGHAT and CDR2 FQNNGV. In DNA form, the CDR3 reads TGTGCCAGCAGCTTAGGGACGCGGGGACCTTCCTACGAGCAGTACTTC. Translated: CASSLGTRGPSYEQYF.

The V gene is TRBV7-2, the J gene TRBJ1-5; no reliable D call. V was pared by 4 bases and J by 4 bases, with 5 bases between. CDR1 and CDR2 from the germline V gene are SGHTA and FQGNSA. The CDR3 runs to 12 residues. In nucleotides, the CDR3 is TGTGCCAGCAGCTCCCTGAATCAGCCCCAGCATTTT. Translating it yields CASSSLNQPQHF.

The V gene is TRBV11-2, the J gene TRBJ2-7, with 9 bases fitting TRBD2. The CDR3 has 13 amino acids. V lost 5 bases, J lost 10 bases, and 9 bases stayed unmatched. Looked up from germline, CDR1 is SGHAT and CDR2 is FQNNGV. CDR3 DNA sequence: TGTGCCAGCAGCCAGGGACTAGCCGGAACCCAGTACTTC. Translation: CASSQGLAGTQYF.

The genes are TRBV7-6 and TRBJ1-5; 9 nucleotides align to TRBD1. Germline trimming cut 1 base from V and 6 bases from J; bases unmatched to any gene: 4. This CDR3 is 15 amino acids long. The V gene's germline CDR1 is SGHVS and CDR2 FNYEAQ. CDR3 DNA sequence: TGTGCCAGCAGCTTAGGGACGACAGGGGGTCAGCCCCAGCATTTT. This encodes CASSLGTTGGQPQHF.

A remark on this clone: Other DNA sequences from this sample encode an identical CDR3 as well. This chain uses TRBV6-5 with TRBJ2-7; 11 bases match TRBD1. CDR1 MNHEY and CDR2 SVGAGI come from the germline V gene. The CDR3 contains 15 residues. The V gene end was trimmed by 0 bases and the J gene end by 4 bases; junction bases not matched to a gene: 2. The CDR3 region has the DNA TGTGCCAGCAGTTACTCCGGGACAGGGGGTTACGAGCAGTACTTC. Encoded protein: CASSYSGTGGYEQYF.

The chain joins TRBV9 to TRBJ1-4; D perhaps matches TRBD1 (5 bases). Looked up from germline, CDR1 is SGDLS and CDR2 is YYNGEE. V gave up 2 bases and J gave up 3 bases, with 14 bases separating them. The length of the CDR3 is 16 residues. CDR3 region: CASSVGRQGSNEKLFF. The CDR3 DNA reads TGTGCCAGCAGCGTGGGCCGGCAGGGCTCTAATGAAAAACTGTTTTTT.

This rearrangement joins TRBV5-1 to TRBJ1-1, with D perhaps TRBD1 (5 bases). V dropped 0 bases and J dropped 4 bases, with 13 bases sitting between them. This CDR3 has 15 amino acids. CDR1 is SGHRS and CDR2 is YFSETQ in the germline V gene. The CDR3 DNA follows: TGCGCCAGCAGCTTGGCTGGCAGGGAAGGCACTGAAGCTTTCTTT. Protein product: CASSLAGREGTEAFF.

V is TRBV6-4 and J is TRBJ1-1; TRBD1 might be the D (6 bases). The germline V and J ends were trimmed by 6 bases and 0 bases, with 14 bases remaining between them. CDR3 length: 15 residues. CDR1 is MRHNA, CDR2 SNTAGT, per germline. The CDR3 bases are TGTGCCAGCAGAACAGGGCGGCCTATGAACACTGAAGCTTTCTTT. Translation gives CASRTGRPMNTEAFF.

This chain links TRBV6-5 with TRBJ2-7, with D unresolved. This CDR3 is built from 13 residues. Germline V gene lookup returns CDR1 MNHEY and CDR2 SVGAGI. V lost 5 bases and J lost 2, with 10 bases in between. CDR3 protein: CASSPSRTYEQYF. DNA for the CDR3: TGTGCCAGCAGTCCCTCTAGGACCTACGAGCAGTACTTC.

This sequence joins TRBV6-6 and TRBJ2-2; TRBD1 matches 7 bases. The CDR3 has 12 residues. Per the germline V gene, CDR1 is MNHNY and CDR2 is SVGAGI (reference sequence). Written as DNA, the CDR3 is TGTGCTGCCCGACAGGGTCCCGGGGAGCTGTTTTTT. This codes for CAARQGPGELFF.

This rearrangement joins TRBV12-3 or TRBV12-4 to TRBJ1-5; D call uncertain. The V gene lost 6 bases and the J gene lost 4 bases, with 10 bases spanning the gap. CDR3 size: 13 residues. The CDR3, as DNA: TGTGCCAGCAGGTTGGACTGGAATCAGCCCCAGCATTTT. Translation gives CASRLDWNQPQHF.

The count of this clone is one. V usage is TRBV7-9 and J usage is TRBJ1-1; D unclear. This CDR3 is 13 amino acids long. V dropped 5 bases and J dropped 1 base, with 8 bases sitting between them. Germline CDR1 SEHNR, CDR2 FQNEAQ (reference sequence). The chain's CDR3 is CASSRDKNTEAFF. In DNA, the CDR3 is TGTGCCAGCAGCCGAGACAAGAACACTGAAGCTTTCTTT. Drawing the rest from reference TRBV7-9 and TRBJ1-1, the complete variable domain is DTGVSQNPRHKITKRGQNVTFRCDPISEHNRLYWYRQTLGQGPEFLTYFQNEAQLEKSRLLSDRFSAERPKGSFSTLEIQRTEQGDSAMYLCASSRDKNTEAFFGQGTRLTVV.

The genes are TRBV11-3 and TRBJ2-2, with 10 bases that match TRBD2. The ends lost 5 bases at V and 2 bases at J; junction bases unmatched: 5. The germline gives CDR1 SGHNT, CDR2 YENEEA. The CDR3 is made up of 16 amino acids. CDR3 sequence: CASSPRTSGNTGELFF. CDR3 coding DNA: TGTGCCAGCAGCCCCCGGACTAGCGGTAACACCGGGGAGCTGTTTTTT. Full variable domain (rest looked up from reference TRBV11-3 and TRBJ2-2): EAGVVQSPRYKIIEKKQPVAFWCNPISGHNTLYWYLQNLGQGPELLIRYENEEAVDDSQLPKDRFSAERLKGVDSTLKIQPAELGDSAVYLCASSPRTSGNTGELFFGEGSRLTVL.